These 18 T cell receptor beta chains originate from one sample sequenced in a study of the immune and genomic landscape of osteosarcoma. Repertoires were generated with immunoSEQ multiplex PCR, while TCRdb's copy carries only in-frame clones and drops some. The repertoire holds about 1,500 clones, with under 75% as singletons. Source material: metastatic tumor tissue from the lung. These receptors were obtained from a boy younger than 18 with osteosarcoma.

The rearrangement joins TRBV6-1 to TRBJ2-7; D is ambiguous. The ends were cut back, 6 bases at V and 1 base at J, with 4 bases in the middle. The CDR3 consists of 11 residues. Per the germline V gene, CDR1 is MNHNS and CDR2 is SASEGT. The CDR3 sequence is CASSPSYEQYF. In DNA form, the CDR3 reads TGTGCCAGCAGCCCTTCCTACGAGCAGTACTTC.

This clone was counted a few times. The chain has TRBV28 and TRBJ2-7, with 9 bases that match TRBD2. The length of the CDR3 is 15 residues. The V gene's germline CDR1 is MDHEN and CDR2 SYDVKM. Germline trimming cut 2 bases from V and 1 base from J; bases unmatched to any gene: 3. CDR3 residues: CASSLAGGESYEQYF. The CDR3 DNA follows: TGTGCCAGCAGTTTAGCGGGGGGGGAATCCTACGAGCAGTACTTC.

The chain carries TRBV28 and TRBJ2-1, with D perhaps matching TRBD2 (6 bases). Germline V lookup: CDR1 MDHEN, CDR2 SYDVKM. V was cut by 1 base and J by 9 bases, with 16 bases left in between. This CDR3 is 15 amino acids long. The CDR3 sequence: CASSLSQTSIPEQFF. The CDR3, as DNA: TGTGCCAGCAGTTTATCCCAGACTAGTATACCTGAGCAGTTCTTC.

The chain links TRBV7-9 to TRBJ2-7, with TRBD1 matching over 11 bases. Germline loops: CDR1 SEHNR, CDR2 FQNEAQ (reference sequence). The junction had 4 bases not matched to a gene; V was cut back by 6 bases and J by 3 bases. The CDR3 is 14 amino acids. The CDR3 DNA sequence: TGTGCCAGCAGGGAGGGGACAGGGGGCTACGAGCAGTACTTC. Translated: CASREGTGGYEQYF.

V is TRBV5-5 and J is TRBJ2-1, with 8 bases that match TRBD1. This CDR3 region has 16 residues. CDR1 is SGHKS, CDR2 YYEKEE, per germline (reference sequence). V lost 2 bases to trimming and J lost 9 bases; unmatched junction nucleotides: 13. CDR3 region: CASSFLGTGTFGEQFF. In DNA form, the CDR3 reads TGTGCCAGCAGCTTTCTTGGGACAGGTACTTTCGGTGAGCAGTTCTTC.

The sample holds a few counts of this clone. V and J are TRBV7-3 and TRBJ2-5, with a weak D call TRBD1 (6 bases). The CDR3 is 15 amino acids. Trimming took 5 bases from V and 2 from J, leaving 15 bases between them. CDR1 SGHTA and CDR2 FQGTGA come from the germline V gene. The chain's CDR3 is CASSPNTGLQETQYF. The CDR3 DNA reads TGTGCCAGCAGCCCGAATACAGGGTTACAAGAGACCCAGTACTTC. The entire variable domain, with the rest obtained from reference TRBV7-3 and TRBJ2-5, is as follows: GAGVSQTPSNKVTEKGKYVELRCDPISGHTALYWYRQSLGQGPEFLIYFQGTGAADDSGLPNDRFFAVRPEGSVSTLKIQRTERGDSAVYLCASSPNTGLQETQYFGPGTRLLVL.

This clone was detected a few times. The chain employs TRBV6-5 and TRBJ2-5; the D is unclear. The CDR3 spans 15 residues. V lost 6 bases and J lost 1, with 15 bases in between. Germline V lookup: CDR1 MNHEY, CDR2 SVGAGI. CDR3 in DNA: TGTGCCAGCAGGCCCACAGAGCTACTCCAAGAGACCCAGTACTTC. This encodes CASRPTELLQETQYF.

V is TRBV28 and J is TRBJ2-2; D is perhaps TRBD2 (5 bases). V lost 5 bases, J lost 7 bases, and 8 bases lay in between. CDR1 is MDHEN, CDR2 SYDVKM, per germline. The CDR3 covers 12 residues. The CDR3 loop is CASSVANGELFF. The DNA for the CDR3 is TGTGCCAGCAGTGTAGCGAACGGGGAGCTGTTTTTT. Full variable domain (outside the CDR3, taken from reference TRBV28 and TRBJ2-2): DVKVTQSSRYLVKRTGEKVFLECVQDMDHENMFWYRQDPGLGLRLIYFSYDVKMKEKGDIPEGYSVSREKKERFSLILESASTNQTSMYLCASSVANGELFFGEGSRLTVL.

This chain uses TRBV11-2 with TRBJ2-3; weak D call: TRBD2 (6 bases). V was cut by 3 bases and J by 2 bases, with 21 bases left in between. The CDR3 length is 18 residues. CDR1 is SGHAT and CDR2 is FQNNGV in the germline V gene. CDR3 region: CASSFSRGTNLYTDTQYF. The CDR3, as DNA: TGTGCCAGCAGCTTTAGTCGCGGGACCAATCTCTACACAGATACGCAGTATTTT. Combining the CDR3 with reference TRBV11-2 and TRBJ2-3 gives the whole variable domain EAGVAQSPRYKIIEKRQSVAFWCNPISGHATLYWYQQILGQGPKLLIQFQNNGVVDDSQLPKDRFSAERLKGVDSTLKIQPAKLEDSAVYLCASSFSRGTNLYTDTQYFGPGTRLTVL.

The chain has TRBV5-3 and TRBJ2-7, with TRBD1 matching 7 bases. TRBV5-3 is identified as an open reading frame with a role that is uncertain. The length of the CDR3 is 15 residues. Trimming at V came to 8 bases and at J to 0 bases, leaving 11 bases not matched to a gene. CDR3 in amino acids: CASSPLTGSSYEQYF. Here the CDR3 DNA reads TGTGCCAGCAGCCCCCTGACAGGGAGCTCCTACGAGCAGTACTTC.

This rearrangement joins TRBV7-9 to TRBJ2-1; possible D gene TRBD2, 6 bases. Trimming shortened V by 8 bases and J by 4 bases, and 18 bases separated the two germline ends. Germline CDR1 reads SEHNR; CDR2 reads FQNEAQ (reference sequence). The CDR3 length is 15 residues. The CDR3 loop is CASRPEAGLYNEQFF. The CDR3, as DNA: TGTGCCAGCCGGCCGGAGGCGGGGCTGTACAATGAGCAGTTCTTC.

This clone is a singleton in its sample. The J gene is TRBJ2-3, the V gene TRBV9; D is undetermined. The length of the CDR3 is 15 residues. Germline V gene data show CDR1 as SGDLS and CDR2 as YYNGEE. V was trimmed by 0 bases and J by 4 bases, leaving 12 bases between them. CDR3 protein: CASSVEGSPSDTQYF. CDR3 nucleotides: TGTGCCAGCAGCGTAGAAGGCAGCCCCTCAGATACGCAGTATTTT. Full variable domain (outside the CDR3, taken from reference TRBV9 and TRBJ2-3): DSGVTQTPKHLITATGQRVTLRCSPRSGDLSVYWYQQSLDQGLQFLIQYYNGEERAKGNILERFSAQQFPDLHSELNLSSLELGDSALYFCASSVEGSPSDTQYFGPGTRLTVL.

The rearrangement links TRBV27 to TRBJ1-1, with 10 bases that match TRBD1. This CDR3 spans 14 amino acids. V shed 6 bases, J shed 5 bases, and the junction held 6 bases outside the gene matches. Per the germline V gene, CDR1 is MNHEY and CDR2 is SMNVEV (reference sequence). CDR3 residues: CASSAGTGATEAFF. DNA for the CDR3: TGTGCCAGCAGCGCCGGGACAGGGGCTACTGAAGCTTTCTTT.

The chain carries TRBV11-3 and TRBJ1-1; D is ambiguous. V lost 5 bases and J lost 5, with 18 bases in between. CDR1 is SGHNT and CDR2 is YENEEA in the germline V gene. The CDR3 contains 15 residues. The CDR3 loop is CASSPPGIVGTEAFF. In nucleotides, the CDR3 is TGTGCCAGCAGCCCGCCCGGGATCGTGGGGACTGAAGCTTTCTTT.

V usage is TRBV10-1 and J usage is TRBJ1-1; no definite D call. The germline V gene has CDR1 WNHNN and CDR2 SYGVQD (reference sequence). The CDR3 contains 13 residues. Trimming removed 7 bases at V and 0 bases at J, with 9 bases between. CDR3 amino acids: CASKTPMNTEAFF. Here the CDR3 DNA reads TGCGCCAGCAAGACCCCCATGAACACTGAAGCTTTCTTT.

The chain couples TRBV14 to TRBJ1-1; D gene unclear. Germline assignment: CDR1 SGHDN and CDR2 FVKESK. This CDR3 has 20 amino acids. Trimming took 0 bases from V and 0 from J, leaving 23 bases between them. The DNA for the CDR3 is TGTGCCAGCAGCCAAGACCCCCGGAACAGAGGCAGAATAATGAACACTGAAGCTTTCTTT. This codes for CASSQDPRNRGRIMNTEAFF.

This chain uses TRBV28 with TRBJ1-1; TRBD1 is a possible D gene (5 bases). V dropped 5 bases and J dropped 1 base, with 11 bases sitting between them. There are 14 residues in the CDR3. Germline CDR1 is MDHEN and CDR2 is SYDVKM. CDR3 region: CASSDGHTNTEAFF. CDR3 bases: TGTGCCAGCAGTGATGGACATACGAACACTGAAGCTTTCTTT. Filled out from reference TRBV28 and TRBJ1-1, the complete variable domain reads DVKVTQSSRYLVKRTGEKVFLECVQDMDHENMFWYRQDPGLGLRLIYFSYDVKMKEKGDIPEGYSVSREKKERFSLILESASTNQTSMYLCASSDGHTNTEAFFGQGTRLTVV.

This clone has a handful of counts. The chain carries TRBV5-6 and TRBJ2-7, with TRBD1 identical over 9 bases. Germline CDR1 reads SGHDT; CDR2 reads YYEEEE. The CDR3 is 13 amino acids. V lost 2 bases, J lost 8 bases, and 5 bases stayed unmatched. The CDR3 spells CASSFPGTGQQYF. DNA for the CDR3: TGTGCCAGCAGCTTCCCCGGGACAGGGCAGCAGTACTTC.